This TCR beta chain derives from a study of control samples from healthy donors and cancer patients. The repertoire was sequenced with immunoSEQ multiplex PCR; TCRdb's copy has only in-frame clones and lacks some. There are roughly 120,000 clones in the sample; 80% to 90% occur only once, and approximately 1.1% lies in the top ten. Sequencing input: PBMCs. The receptor's source is a woman in her forties or fifties with colorectal cancer.

CDR3 sequence (DNA): TGTGCCAGTACCCCGTCCCACAGGGGTGGCACTGAAGCTTTCTTT. Its translation is CASTPSHRGGTEAFF. The chain couples TRBV19 to TRBJ1-1, with 7 bases identical to TRBD1. Trimming cost V 7 bases and J 4 bases; bases outside gene matches: 12. In germline, CDR1 is LNHDA, CDR2 SQIVND (reference sequence). The CDR3 spans 15 residues.